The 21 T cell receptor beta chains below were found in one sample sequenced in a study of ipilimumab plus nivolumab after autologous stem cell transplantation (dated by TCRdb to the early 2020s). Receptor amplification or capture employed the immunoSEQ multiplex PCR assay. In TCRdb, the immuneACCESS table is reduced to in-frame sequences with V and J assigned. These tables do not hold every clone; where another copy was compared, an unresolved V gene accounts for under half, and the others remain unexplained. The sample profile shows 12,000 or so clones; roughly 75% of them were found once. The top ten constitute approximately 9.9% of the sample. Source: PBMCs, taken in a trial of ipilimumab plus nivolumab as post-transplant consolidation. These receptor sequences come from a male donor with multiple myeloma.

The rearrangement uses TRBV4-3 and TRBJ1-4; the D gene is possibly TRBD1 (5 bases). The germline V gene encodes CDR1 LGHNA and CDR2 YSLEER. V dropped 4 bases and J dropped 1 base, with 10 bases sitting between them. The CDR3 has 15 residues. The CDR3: CASSPSRGTNEKLFF. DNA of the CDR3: TGCGCCAGCAGCCCCTCTAGGGGAACTAATGAAAAACTGTTTTTT.

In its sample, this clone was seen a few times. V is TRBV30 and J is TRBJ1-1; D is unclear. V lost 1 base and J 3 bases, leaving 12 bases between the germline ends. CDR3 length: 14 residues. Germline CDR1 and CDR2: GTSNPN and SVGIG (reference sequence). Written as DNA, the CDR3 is TGTGCCTGGAGTGCCCTGGGGAGGCACACTGAAGCTTTCTTT. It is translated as CAWSALGRHTEAFF.

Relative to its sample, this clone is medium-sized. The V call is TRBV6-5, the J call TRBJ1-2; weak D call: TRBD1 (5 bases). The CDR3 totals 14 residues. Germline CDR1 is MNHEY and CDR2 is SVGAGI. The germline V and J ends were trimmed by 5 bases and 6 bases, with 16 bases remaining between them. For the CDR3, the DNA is TGTGCCAGCAGTCCCCCAGGGCGGGGGGATGGCTACACCTTC. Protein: CASSPPGRGDGYTF.

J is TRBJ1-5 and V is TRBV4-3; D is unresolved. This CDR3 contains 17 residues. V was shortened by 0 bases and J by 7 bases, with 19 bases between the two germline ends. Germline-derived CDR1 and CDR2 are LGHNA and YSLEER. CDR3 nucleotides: TGCGCCAGCAGCCAAGATCCGCCCGGGTCCGCAGGCCAGCCCCAGCATTTT. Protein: CASSQDPPGSAGQPQHF.

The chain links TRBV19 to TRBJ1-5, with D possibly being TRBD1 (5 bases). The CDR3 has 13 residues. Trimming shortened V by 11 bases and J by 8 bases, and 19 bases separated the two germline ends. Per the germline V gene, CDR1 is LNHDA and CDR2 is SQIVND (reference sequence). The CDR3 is CASRAKGGEPQHF. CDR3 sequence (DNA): TGTGCCTCCAGGGCCAAGGGCGGTGAGCCCCAGCATTTT.

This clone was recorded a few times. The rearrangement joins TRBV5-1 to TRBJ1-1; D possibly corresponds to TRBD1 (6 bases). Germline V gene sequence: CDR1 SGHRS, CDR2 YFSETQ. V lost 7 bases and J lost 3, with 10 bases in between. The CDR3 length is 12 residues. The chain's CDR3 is CASAPGDTEAFF. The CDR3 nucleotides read TGCGCCAGCGCTCCAGGGGACACTGAAGCTTTCTTT.

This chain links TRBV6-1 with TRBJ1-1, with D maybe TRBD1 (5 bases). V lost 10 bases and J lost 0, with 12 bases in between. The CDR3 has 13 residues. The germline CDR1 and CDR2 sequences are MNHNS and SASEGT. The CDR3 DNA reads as TGTGCCACCACGACAGAGGTGAACACTGAAGCTTTCTTT. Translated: CATTTEVNTEAFF.

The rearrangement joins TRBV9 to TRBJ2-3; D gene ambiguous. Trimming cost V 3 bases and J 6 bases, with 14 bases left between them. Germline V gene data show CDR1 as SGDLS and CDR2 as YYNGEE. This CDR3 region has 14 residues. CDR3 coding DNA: TGTGCCAGCAGCGCGTCAAAACCCACGGATACGCAGTATTTT. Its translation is CASSASKPTDTQYF.

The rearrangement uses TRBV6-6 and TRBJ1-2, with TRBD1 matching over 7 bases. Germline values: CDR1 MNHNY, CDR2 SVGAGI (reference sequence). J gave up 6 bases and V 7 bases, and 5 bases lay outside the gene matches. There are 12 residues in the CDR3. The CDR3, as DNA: TGTGCCAGCATGATAGGGGGCAATGGCTACACCTTC. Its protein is CASMIGGNGYTF.

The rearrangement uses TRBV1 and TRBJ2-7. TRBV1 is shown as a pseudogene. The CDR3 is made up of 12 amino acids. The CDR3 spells CTSFGTSYEQYF. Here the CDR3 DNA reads TGCACCAGCTTCGGCACCTCCTACGAGCAGTACTTC.

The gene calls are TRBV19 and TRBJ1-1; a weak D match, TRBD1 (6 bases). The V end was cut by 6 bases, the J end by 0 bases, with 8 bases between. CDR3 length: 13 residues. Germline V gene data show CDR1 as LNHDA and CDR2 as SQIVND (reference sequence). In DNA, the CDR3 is TGTGCCAGTAGGGGACACATGAACACTGAAGCTTTCTTT. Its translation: CASRGHMNTEAFF.

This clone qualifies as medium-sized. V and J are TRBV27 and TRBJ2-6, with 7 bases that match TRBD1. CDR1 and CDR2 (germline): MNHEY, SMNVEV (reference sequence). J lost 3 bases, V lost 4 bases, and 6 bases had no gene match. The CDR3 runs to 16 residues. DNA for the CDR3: TGTGCCAGCAGTTCCACAGGGGCGTATGGGGCCAACGTCCTGACTTTC. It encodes CASSSTGAYGANVLTF.

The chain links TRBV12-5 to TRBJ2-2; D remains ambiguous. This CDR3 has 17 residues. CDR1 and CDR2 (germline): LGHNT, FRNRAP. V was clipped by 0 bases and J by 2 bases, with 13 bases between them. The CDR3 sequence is CASGLVLTPGNTGELFF. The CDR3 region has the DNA TGTGCTAGTGGTTTGGTTCTCACTCCGGGTAACACCGGGGAGCTGTTTTTT.

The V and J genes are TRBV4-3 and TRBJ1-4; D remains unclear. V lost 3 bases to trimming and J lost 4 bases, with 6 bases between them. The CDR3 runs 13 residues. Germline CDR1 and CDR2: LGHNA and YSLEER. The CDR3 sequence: CASSQGLNEKLFF. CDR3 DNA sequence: TGCGCCAGCAGCCAGGGCCTTAATGAAAAACTGTTTTTT.

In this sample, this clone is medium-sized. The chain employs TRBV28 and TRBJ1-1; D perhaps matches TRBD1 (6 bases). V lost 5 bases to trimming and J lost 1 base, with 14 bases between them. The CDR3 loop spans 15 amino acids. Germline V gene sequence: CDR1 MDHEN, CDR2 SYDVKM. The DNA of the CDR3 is TGTGCCAGCAGTCCCCATTGGACAGAGAACACTGAAGCTTTCTTT. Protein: CASSPHWTENTEAFF. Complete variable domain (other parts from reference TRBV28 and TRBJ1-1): DVKVTQSSRYLVKRTGEKVFLECVQDMDHENMFWYRQDPGLGLRLIYFSYDVKMKEKGDIPEGYSVSREKKERFSLILESASTNQTSMYLCASSPHWTENTEAFFGQGTRLTVV.

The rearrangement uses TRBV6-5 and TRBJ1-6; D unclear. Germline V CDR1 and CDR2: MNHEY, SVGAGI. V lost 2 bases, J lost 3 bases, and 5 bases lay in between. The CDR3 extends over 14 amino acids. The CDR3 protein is CASSYAGYNSPLHF. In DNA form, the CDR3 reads TGTGCCAGCAGTTACGCGGGCTATAATTCACCCCTCCACTTT.

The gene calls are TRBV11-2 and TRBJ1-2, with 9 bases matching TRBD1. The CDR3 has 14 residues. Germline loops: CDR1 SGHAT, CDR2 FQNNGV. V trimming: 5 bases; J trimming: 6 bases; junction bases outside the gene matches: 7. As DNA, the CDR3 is TGTGCCAGCAGCAAAAGGACAGGGGCGGATGGCTACACCTTC. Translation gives CASSKRTGADGYTF.

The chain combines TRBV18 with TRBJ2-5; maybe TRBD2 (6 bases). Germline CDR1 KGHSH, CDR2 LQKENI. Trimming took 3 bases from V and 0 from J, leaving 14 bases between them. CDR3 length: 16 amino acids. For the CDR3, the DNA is TGTGCCAGCTCACCGGGGAGGTTTTTGAACCAAGAGACCCAGTACTTC. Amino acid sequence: CASSPGRFLNQETQYF.

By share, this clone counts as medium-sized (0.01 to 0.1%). CDR3 DNA: TGTGCCAGCAGCTCAGGTTCAGACACCGGGGAGCTGTTTTTT. It specifies CASSSGSDTGELFF. V usage is TRBV11-3 and J usage is TRBJ2-2; D is ambiguous. CDR3 length equals 14 residues. Germline values: CDR1 SGHNT, CDR2 YENEEA. Between the trimmed V and J ends, which lost 4 bases and 3 bases, there was a span of 9 bases. Using reference TRBV11-3 and TRBJ2-2 for the parts outside the CDR3, the full variable domain is EAGVVQSPRYKIIEKKQPVAFWCNPISGHNTLYWYLQNLGQGPELLIRYENEEAVDDSQLPKDRFSAERLKGVDSTLKIQPAELGDSAVYLCASSSGSDTGELFFGEGSRLTVL.

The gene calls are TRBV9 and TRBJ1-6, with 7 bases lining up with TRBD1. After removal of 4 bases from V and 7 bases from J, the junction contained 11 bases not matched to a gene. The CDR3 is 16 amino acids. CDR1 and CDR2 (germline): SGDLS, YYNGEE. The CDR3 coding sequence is TGTGCCAGCAGCAGCGGCGGCAGCAGGGGGAATTCACCCCTCCACTTT. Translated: CASSSGGSRGNSPLHF.

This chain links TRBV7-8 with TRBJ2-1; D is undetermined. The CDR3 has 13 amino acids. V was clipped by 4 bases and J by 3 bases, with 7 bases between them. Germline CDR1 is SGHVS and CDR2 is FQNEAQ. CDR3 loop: CASSYQSYNEQFF. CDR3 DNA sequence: TGTGCCAGCAGCTACCAAAGCTACAATGAGCAGTTCTTC.